This T cell receptor (beta chain) stems from a study of T-cell reconstitution after alpha-beta-depleted transplantation in children. The CDR3 loop spans 15 amino acids. V dropped 1 base and J dropped 0 bases, with 8 bases sitting between them. Molecular barcoding with unique molecular identifiers was used for the TCRbeta library. Using its own MiXCR run on the PCR reads, TCRdb lists one record per CDR3 protein. This sample has roughly 340,000 distinct CDR3 sequences, with under 20% found just once. This clonotype was seen a few times. This sequence was found in a male patient between 2 and 15 years old who had a stem cell transplant for acute lymphoblastic leukemia, so the T cells may come from the graft donor. This chain connects TRBV12-3 or TRBV12-4 to TRBJ2-3; D unresolved. This specimen consisted of PBMCs, mostly from graft donor cells, obtained 360 days after TCRalphabeta/CD19-depleted stem cell transplant. DNA for the CDR3: TGTGCCAGCAGTTTAGGGGATACAAGCACAGATACGCAGTATTTT. It codes for CASSLGDTSTDTQYF.